These T cell receptor beta chains were read from a single sample in a study of blood T cell repertoires in COVID-19. The data were produced by immunoSEQ multiplex PCR, yet TCRdb's version contains in-frame clones alone and is incomplete. The sample shows hundreds of thousands of clones, about 85% of them seen only once. The source material was peripheral blood. All receptors come from a man aged 18 to 30 with active or convalescent COVID-19. CDR3s include the opening cysteine and the closing phenylalanine or tryptophan. D genes are given only for firm matches. For some rows the clone size is stated as once, few or many, or as a class when expanded; others skip it.

NA,NA,TRBV27,TRBJ2-7,CASSFSGGYEQYF,TGTGCCAGCAGTTTTTCAGGGGGGTACGAGCAGTACTTC
NA,NA,TRBV5-6,TRBJ1-1,CASSPNPRNTEAFF,TGTGCCAGCAGCCCGAATCCGCGGAACACTGAAGCTTTCTTT
NA,NA,TRBV20-1,TRBJ1-2,CSASRAGDYGYTF,TGCAGTGCTAGTCGGGCAGGGGATTATGGCTACACCTTC
NA,NA,TRBV9,TRBJ1-5,CASSRHGNQPQHF,TGTGCCAGCAGCCGACATGGCAATCAGCCCCAGCATTTT
NA,NA,TRBV4-3,TRBJ1-5,CASSPTKQGRVGQPQHF,TGCGCCAGCAGCCCTACTAAACAGGGAAGGGTTGGTCAGCCCCAGCATTTT
TRBD1,NA,TRBV9,TRBJ2-7,CASSVSGQGTYEQYF,TGTGCCAGCAGCGTATCGGGACAGGGCACCTACGAGCAGTACTTC
TRBD2,NA,TRBV18,TRBJ2-3,CASLRTSGFTDTQYF,TGTGCCAGCTTACGGACTAGCGGTTTCACAGATACGCAGTATTTT
NA,few,TRBV3-1/TRBV3-2,TRBJ2-1,CASSAPRQRTSYNEQFF,TGTGCCAGCAGCGCTCCGAGACAGCGTACTTCCTACAATGAGCAGTTCTTC
NA,NA,TRBV11-2,TRBJ2-3,CASSFVFLPSDTQYF,TGTGCCAGCAGCTTTGTCTTCCTCCCGAGCGATACGCAGTATTTT
NA,NA,TRBV7-3,TRBJ1-3,CASSSKFKDRFSFSGNTIYF,TGTGCCAGCAGCTCAAAATTTAAAGACAGATTTTCCTTCTCTGGAAACACCATATATTTT
TRBD1,few,TRBV5-1,TRBJ2-7,CASSSRGQAMSEQYF,TGCGCCAGCAGCTCGCGGGGACAGGCCATGTCGGAGCAGTACTTC
NA,NA,TRBV4-3,TRBJ2-3,CASSQETQGTDTQYF,TGCGCCAGCAGCCAAGAAACCCAGGGCACAGATACGCAGTATTTT
NA,NA,TRBV19,TRBJ1-5,CASSIGRDPTRNQPQHF,TGTGCCAGTAGTATAGGGAGGGACCCAACTAGGAATCAGCCCCAGCATTTT
TRBD1,NA,TRBV28,TRBJ1-2,CASTWGTGYYGYTF,TGTGCCAGCACCTGGGGGACAGGATACTATGGCTACACCTTC
TRBD2,NA,TRBV30,TRBJ2-3,CAWSVETSGQTDTQYF,TGTGCCTGGAGTGTAGAGACTAGCGGGCAGACAGATACGCAGTATTTT
TRBD2,NA,TRBV6-5,TRBJ2-7,CASTLKAAGAREQYF,TGTGCCAGCACCTTAAAGGCAGCGGGAGCTCGCGAGCAGTACTTC
TRBD1,NA,TRBV10-1,TRBJ1-1,CASSGTGTTEAFF,TGCGCCAGCAGTGGGACAGGGACAACTGAAGCTTTCTTT
TRBD1,NA,TRBV20-1,TRBJ2-4,CSATDRESQYF,TGCAGTGCTACGGACAGGGAATCTCAGTACTTC
TRBD1,once,TRBV3-1/TRBV3-2,TRBJ2-7,CASSPRTGNYEQYF,TGTGCCAGCAGCCCCAGGACAGGAAACTACGAGCAGTACTTC
TRBD1,NA,TRBV11-2,TRBJ1-2,CASRPSGTGALGYTF,TGTGCCAGCAGACCCTCCGGGACAGGGGCTTTAGGCTACACCTTC
NA,NA,TRBV14,TRBJ2-1,CASSHGFRYPPEQFF,TGTGCCAGCAGCCATGGTTTCCGGTATCCACCTGAGCAGTTCTTC
NA,NA,TRBV19,TRBJ2-3,CASSSGIGGTDTQYF,TGTGCCAGTAGTAGCGGGATCGGCGGAACAGATACGCAGTATTTT
NA,NA,TRBV19,TRBJ2-7,CASSIVGRSYEQYF,TGTGCCAGTAGTATAGTGGGCCGGTCCTACGAGCAGTACTTC
NA,NA,TRBV18,TRBJ2-2,CASSPGQGSTGELFF,TGTGCCAGCTCACCTGGGCAGGGGAGCACCGGGGAGCTGTTTTTT
TRBD2,NA,TRBV28,TRBJ2-3,CASSLSQREGPGTDTQYF,TGTGCCAGCAGTTTATCCCAGCGGGAGGGCCCCGGCACAGATACGCAGTATTTT
TRBD1,NA,TRBV4-1,TRBJ2-1,CASSQDGGQGSYNEQFF,TGCGCCAGCAGCCAAGATGGGGGACAGGGTTCCTACAATGAGCAGTTCTTC
TRBD2,NA,TRBV7-2,TRBJ2-7,CASSPTSGVRPRYEQYF,TGTGCCAGCAGCCCGACTAGCGGGGTACGCCCGCGCTACGAGCAGTACTTC
TRBD1,NA,TRBV5-6,TRBJ2-7,CASSYLRRTGGSYEQYF,TGTGCCAGCAGTTATCTCAGACGGACAGGGGGTTCCTACGAGCAGTACTTC
TRBD2,NA,TRBV7-3,TRBJ2-1,CASSPGTSGRAGEQFF,TGTGCCAGCAGCCCCGGGACTAGCGGGAGGGCGGGTGAGCAGTTCTTC
NA,NA,TRBV3-1/TRBV3-2,TRBJ2-7,CASSQDYYEQYF,TGTGCCAGCAGCCAAGATTATTACGAGCAGTACTTC
TRBD2,NA,TRBV3-1/TRBV3-2,TRBJ2-5,CASSQDWTSGRYQETQYF,TGTGCCAGCAGCCAAGATTGGACTAGCGGACGCTACCAAGAGACCCAGTACTTC
TRBD1,NA,TRBV27,TRBJ1-1,CASSFFGSGGLNTEAFF,TGTGCCAGCAGTTTCTTCGGGTCAGGGGGACTGAACACTGAAGCTTTCTTT
NA,NA,TRBV19,TRBJ1-5,CASSTRDGYQPQHF,TGTGCCAGTAGTACCAGGGATGGGTATCAGCCCCAGCATTTT
TRBD1,NA,TRBV2,TRBJ1-2,CASSRDRVTDGYTF,TGTGCCAGCAGTCGGGACAGGGTTACGGATGGCTACACCTTC
NA,NA,TRBV4-1,TRBJ2-2,CASSQDRQGANTGELFF,TGCGCCAGCAGCCAAGACAGGCAGGGCGCGAACACCGGGGAGCTGTTTTTT
TRBD1,few,TRBV27,TRBJ2-7,CASYGTGPGGEQYF,TGTGCCAGCTACGGGACAGGGCCCGGGGGGGAGCAGTACTTC
NA,NA,TRBV7-3,TRBJ2-3,CASSPLGGGASDTQYF,TGTGCCAGCAGCCCGCTGGGGGGGGGCGCATCGGATACGCAGTATTTT
NA,few,TRBV7-2,TRBJ1-5,CASSSRGFNQPQHF,TGTGCCAGCAGCTCCAGGGGTTTCAATCAGCCCCAGCATTTT
NA,NA,TRBV7-9,TRBJ2-1,CASSFTGQNNEQFF,TGTGCCAGCAGCTTCACCGGACAGAACAATGAGCAGTTCTTC
TRBD2,once,TRBV5-4,TRBJ2-1,CASSSIGLAGYNEQFF,TGTGCCAGCAGCTCGATAGGACTAGCGGGCTACAATGAGCAGTTCTTC
NA,NA,TRBV28,TRBJ2-1,CASSFATANEQFF,TGTGCCAGCAGTTTTGCGACAGCCAATGAGCAGTTCTTC
NA,NA,TRBV3-1/TRBV3-2,TRBJ2-7,CASSQEARQDYEQYF,TGTGCCAGCAGCCAAGAGGCCAGGCAAGACTACGAGCAGTACTTC
NA,once,TRBV2,TRBJ1-5,CASSGAQSSNQPQHF,TGTGCCAGCAGTGGGGCCCAGAGTAGCAATCAGCCCCAGCATTTT
TRBD1,NA,TRBV7-2,TRBJ1-3,CASSLANRGRTGNTIYF,TGTGCCAGCAGCTTAGCGAACAGGGGGCGAACTGGAAACACCATATATTTT
NA,NA,TRBV7-8,TRBJ2-7,CASSMTGSYEQYF,TGTGCCAGCAGCATGACTGGATCCTACGAGCAGTACTTC
NA,NA,TRBV28,TRBJ2-7,CASRGSISEQYF,TGTGCCAGCCGGGGTTCCATCTCCGAGCAGTACTTC
TRBD2,few,TRBV11-1,TRBJ2-5,CASSSRGGSQETQYF,TGTGCCAGCAGCTCACGGGGAGGGAGCCAAGAGACCCAGTACTTC
TRBD2,NA,TRBV5-6,TRBJ2-3,CASSLVRGGADTQYF,TGTGCCAGCAGCTTGGTTCGCGGGGGGGCAGATACGCAGTATTTT
TRBD1,NA,TRBV9,TRBJ1-2,CASSVEGQGAYGYTF,TGTGCCAGCAGCGTAGAGGGCCAGGGGGCGTATGGCTACACCTTC
NA,NA,TRBV25-1,TRBJ2-3,CASSGGDPNTQYF,TGTGCCAGCAGCGGAGGGGACCCAAATACGCAGTATTTT
NA,NA,TRBV6-2/TRBV6-3,TRBJ1-1,CASSGQHTEAFF,TGTGCCAGCAGTGGACAGCACACTGAAGCTTTCTTT
TRBD2,NA,TRBV5-1,TRBJ2-1,CASSRLAGGYNEQFF,TGCGCCAGCAGCCGACTAGCGGGGGGGTACAATGAGCAGTTCTTC
NA,NA,TRBV3-1/TRBV3-2,TRBJ2-3,CASSQEVGAGITDTQYF,TGTGCCAGCAGCCAAGAAGTAGGCGCGGGGATCACAGATACGCAGTATTTT
NA,NA,TRBV9,TRBJ1-3,CASSLAPSRGGVNSIYF,TGTGCCAGCAGCTTAGCCCCCTCCAGAGGAGGGGTCAACTCCATATATTTT